This T cell receptor (beta chain) appears in the sequencing data of a study of T cell responses to AZD1222 COVID-19 vaccine. Broader study findings: In a largely white British group with more females than males, clonal diversity was possibly underestimated. Seropositive status at baseline applied to only 6 or 7 AZD1222 recipients. With two AZD1222 doses given, Spike-specific TCR breadth and depth both rose.

V lost 5 bases to trimming and J lost 2 bases; unmatched junction nucleotides: 3. Germline V lookup: CDR1 MNHEY, CDR2 SVGAGI. The CDR3 sequence is 15 residues long. Of note for this clone: Its specificity is not known.

The repertoire was sequenced with immunoSEQ multiplex PCR; TCRdb's copy has only in-frame clones and lacks some. The repertoire consists of 110,000 to 150,000 clones, with about 92% occurring once and the leading ten covering more than 8%. This chain connects TRBV6-5 to TRBJ2-4; TRBD1 matches 10 bases. The source was peripheral blood, collected on day 0 of AZD1222 vaccination. This TCR was sampled from an adult in good health. This CDR3 reads CASSQTGGTKNIQYF. Written as DNA, the CDR3 is TGTGCCAGCAGTCAGACAGGGGGCACCAAAAACATTCAGTACTTC.